This TCR beta chain is drawn from a study of T cell responses to AZD1222 COVID-19 vaccine. TCRdb's table, derived via immunoSEQ multiplex PCR, lists solely in-frame clones and lacks some. The data show around 99,000 clones, approximately 92% seen once. Details on this clone: Its antigen is unknown.

Whole-study findings and limits: Donors were chiefly white British, with a greater number of females, and clonal diversity was perhaps underestimated. Nearly half of spike-specific TCRs reportedly target unmutated variant regions. The study found vaccine-associated CD4 TCRs spanning spike, dominant at 160-218 and 743-854. Just a handful of people given AZD1222 tested seropositive at baseline.

Germline CDR1 and CDR2: MNHEY and SMNVEV (reference sequence). The CDR3 covers 14 residues. Trimming pared 10 bases from V and 2 bases from J, leaving 17 bases between. The chain joins TRBV27 to TRBJ2-5; D unclear. The origin of this receptor is an adult who received the AZD1222 COVID-19 vaccine. The specimen was peripheral blood, collected 28 days after the second AZD1222 dose. CDR3 amino acids: CANLRTAGQETQYF. In DNA form, the CDR3 reads TGTGCCAATTTGAGGACGGCTGGTCAAGAGACCCAGTACTTC.